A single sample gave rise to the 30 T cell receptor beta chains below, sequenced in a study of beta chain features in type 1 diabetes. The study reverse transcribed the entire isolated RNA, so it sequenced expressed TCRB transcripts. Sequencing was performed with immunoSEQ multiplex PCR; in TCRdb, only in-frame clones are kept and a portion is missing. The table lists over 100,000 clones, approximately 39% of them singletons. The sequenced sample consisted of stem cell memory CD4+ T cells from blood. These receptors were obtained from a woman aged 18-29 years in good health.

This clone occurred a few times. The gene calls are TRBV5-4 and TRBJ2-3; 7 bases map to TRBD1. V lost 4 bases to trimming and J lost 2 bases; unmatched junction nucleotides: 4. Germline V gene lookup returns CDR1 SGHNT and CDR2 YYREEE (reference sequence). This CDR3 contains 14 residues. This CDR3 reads CASSPGQNTDTQYF. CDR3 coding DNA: TGTGCCAGCAGCCCGGGACAGAACACAGATACGCAGTATTTT.

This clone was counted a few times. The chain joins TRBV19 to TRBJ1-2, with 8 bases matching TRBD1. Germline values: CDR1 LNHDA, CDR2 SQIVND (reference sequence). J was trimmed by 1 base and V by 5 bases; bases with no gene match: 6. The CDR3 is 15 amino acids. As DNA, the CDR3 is TGTGCCAGTAGTCCGCGGACAGGGCTTAACTATGGCTACACCTTC. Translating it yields CASSPRTGLNYGYTF.

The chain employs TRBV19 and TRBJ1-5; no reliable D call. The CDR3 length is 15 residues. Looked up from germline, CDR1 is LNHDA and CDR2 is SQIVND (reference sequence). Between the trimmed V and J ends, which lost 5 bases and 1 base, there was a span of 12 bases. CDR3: CASSLSRGSNQPQHF. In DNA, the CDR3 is TGTGCCAGTAGTCTATCACGAGGGAGCAATCAGCCCCAGCATTTT.

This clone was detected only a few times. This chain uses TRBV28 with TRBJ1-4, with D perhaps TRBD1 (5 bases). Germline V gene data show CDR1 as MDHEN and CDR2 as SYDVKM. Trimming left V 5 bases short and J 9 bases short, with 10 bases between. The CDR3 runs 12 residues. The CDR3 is CASSRQGQKLFF. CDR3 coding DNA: TGTGCCAGCAGTCGGCAGGGTCAAAAACTGTTTTTT.

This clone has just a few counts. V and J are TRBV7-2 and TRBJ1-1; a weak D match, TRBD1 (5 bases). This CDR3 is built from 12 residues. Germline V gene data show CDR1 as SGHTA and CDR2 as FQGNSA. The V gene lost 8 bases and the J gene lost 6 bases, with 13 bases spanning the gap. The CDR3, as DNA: TGTGCCAGCCGGGGGATAGCCCCTGAAGCTTTCTTT. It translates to CASRGIAPEAFF.

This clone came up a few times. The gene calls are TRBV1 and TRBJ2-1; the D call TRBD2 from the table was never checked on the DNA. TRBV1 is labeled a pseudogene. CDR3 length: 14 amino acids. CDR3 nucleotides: TGCACCAGCACCCCCGGGACTAGGTTCCATGAGCAGTTCTTC. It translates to CTSTPGTRFHEQFF.

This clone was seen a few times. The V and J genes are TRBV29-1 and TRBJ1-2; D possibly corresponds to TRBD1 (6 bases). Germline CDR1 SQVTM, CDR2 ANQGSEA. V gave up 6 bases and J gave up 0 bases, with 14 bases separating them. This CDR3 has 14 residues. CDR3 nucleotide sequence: TGCAGCGTCCTACGGGACATAACTAACTATGGCTACACCTTC. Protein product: CSVLRDITNYGYTF. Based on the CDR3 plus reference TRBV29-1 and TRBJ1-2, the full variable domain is SAVISQKPSRDICQRGTSLTIQCQVDSQVTMMFWYRQQPGQSLTLIATANQGSEATYESGFVIDKFPISRPNLTFSTLTVSNMSPEDSSIYLCSVLRDITNYGYTFGSGTRLTVV.

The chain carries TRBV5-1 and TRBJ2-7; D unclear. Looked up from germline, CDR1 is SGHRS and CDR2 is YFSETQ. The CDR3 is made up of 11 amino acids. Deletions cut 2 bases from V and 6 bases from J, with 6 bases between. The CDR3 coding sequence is TGCGCCAGCAGCTTAGGCGGCGAGCAGTACTTC. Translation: CASSLGGEQYF.

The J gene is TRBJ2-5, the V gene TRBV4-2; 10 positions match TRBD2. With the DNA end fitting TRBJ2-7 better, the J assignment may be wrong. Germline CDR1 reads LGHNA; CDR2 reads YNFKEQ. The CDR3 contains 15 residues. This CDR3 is CASSRTSGTTYEQYF. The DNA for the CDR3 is TGTGCCAGCAGCCGTACTAGCGGGACTACCTACGAGCAGTACTTC.

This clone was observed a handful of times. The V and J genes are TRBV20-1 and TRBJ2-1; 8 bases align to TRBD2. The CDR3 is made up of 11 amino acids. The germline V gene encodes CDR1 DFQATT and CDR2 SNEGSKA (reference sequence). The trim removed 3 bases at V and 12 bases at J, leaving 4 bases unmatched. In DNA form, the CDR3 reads TGCAGTGCTAGTCACCGGGGGGGGCAGTTCTTC. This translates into CSASHRGGQFF.

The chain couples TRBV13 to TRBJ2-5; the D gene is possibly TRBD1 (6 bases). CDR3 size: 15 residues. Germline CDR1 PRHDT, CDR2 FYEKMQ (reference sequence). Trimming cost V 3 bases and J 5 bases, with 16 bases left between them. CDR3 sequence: CASSLRVVQGETQYF. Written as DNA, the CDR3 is TGTGCCAGCAGCTTGAGGGTTGTTCAGGGGGAGACCCAGTACTTC.

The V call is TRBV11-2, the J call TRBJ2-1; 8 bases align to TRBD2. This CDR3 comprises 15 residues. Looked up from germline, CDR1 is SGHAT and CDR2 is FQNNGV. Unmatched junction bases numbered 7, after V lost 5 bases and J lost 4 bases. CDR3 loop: CASSRLAGRYNEQFF. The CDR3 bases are TGTGCCAGCAGCCGGTTAGCGGGGAGGTACAATGAGCAGTTCTTC.

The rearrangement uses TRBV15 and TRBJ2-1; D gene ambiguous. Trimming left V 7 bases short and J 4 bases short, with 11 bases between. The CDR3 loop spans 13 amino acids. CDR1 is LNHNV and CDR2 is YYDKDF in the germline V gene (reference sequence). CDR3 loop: CATKSAGYNEQFF. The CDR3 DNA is TGTGCCACCAAAAGCGCCGGGTACAATGAGCAGTTCTTC.

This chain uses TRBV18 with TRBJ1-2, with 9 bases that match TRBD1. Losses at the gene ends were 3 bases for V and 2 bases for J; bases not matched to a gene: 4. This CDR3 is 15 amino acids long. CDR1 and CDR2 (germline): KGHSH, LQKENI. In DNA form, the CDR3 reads TGTGCCAGCTCACCGGGCACAGGGGGCAACTATGGCTACACCTTC. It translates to CASSPGTGGNYGYTF.

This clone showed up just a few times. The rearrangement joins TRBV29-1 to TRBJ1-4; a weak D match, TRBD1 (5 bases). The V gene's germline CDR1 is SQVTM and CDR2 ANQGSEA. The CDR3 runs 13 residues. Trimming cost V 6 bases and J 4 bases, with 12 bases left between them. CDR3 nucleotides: TGCAGCGTACAGGAGAGACTTAATGAAAAACTGTTTTTT. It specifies CSVQERLNEKLFF. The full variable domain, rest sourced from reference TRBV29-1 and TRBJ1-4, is SAVISQKPSRDICQRGTSLTIQCQVDSQVTMMFWYRQQPGQSLTLIATANQGSEATYESGFVIDKFPISRPNLTFSTLTVSNMSPEDSSIYLCSVQERLNEKLFFGSGTQLSVL.

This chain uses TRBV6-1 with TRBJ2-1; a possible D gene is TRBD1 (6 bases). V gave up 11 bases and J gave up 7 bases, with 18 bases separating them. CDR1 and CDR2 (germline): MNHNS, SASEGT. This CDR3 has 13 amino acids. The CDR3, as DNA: TGTGCCGTACACAGGGAATTGCTTAATGAGCAGTTCTTC. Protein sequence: CAVHRELLNEQFF.

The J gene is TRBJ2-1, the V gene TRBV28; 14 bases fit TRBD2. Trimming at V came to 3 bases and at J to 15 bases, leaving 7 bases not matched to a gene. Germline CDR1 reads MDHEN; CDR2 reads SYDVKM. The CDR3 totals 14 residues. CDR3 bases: TGTGCCAGCAGTTTGGCCGGACTAGCGGGAGGCCTGTTCTTC. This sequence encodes CASSLAGLAGGLFF.

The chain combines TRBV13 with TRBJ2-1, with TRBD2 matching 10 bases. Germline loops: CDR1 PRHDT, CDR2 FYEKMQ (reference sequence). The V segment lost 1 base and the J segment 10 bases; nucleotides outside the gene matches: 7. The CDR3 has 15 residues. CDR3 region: CASSLALAGGLEQFF. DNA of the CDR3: TGTGCCAGCAGCTTAGCATTAGCGGGAGGCCTAGAGCAGTTCTTC.

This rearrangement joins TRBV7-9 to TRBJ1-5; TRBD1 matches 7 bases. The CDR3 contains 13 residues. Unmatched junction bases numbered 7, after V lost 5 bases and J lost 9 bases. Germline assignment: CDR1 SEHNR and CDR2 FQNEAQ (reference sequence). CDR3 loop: CASSPDRPGPQHF. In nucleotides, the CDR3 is TGTGCCAGCAGCCCGGACAGGCCGGGGCCCCAGCATTTT.

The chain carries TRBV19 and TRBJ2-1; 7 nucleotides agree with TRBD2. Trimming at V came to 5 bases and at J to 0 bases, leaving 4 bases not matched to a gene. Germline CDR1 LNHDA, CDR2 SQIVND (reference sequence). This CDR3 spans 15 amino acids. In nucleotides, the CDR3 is TGTGCCAGTAGTTTCGGGAGGCTCTCCTACAATGAGCAGTTCTTC. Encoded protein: CASSFGRLSYNEQFF.

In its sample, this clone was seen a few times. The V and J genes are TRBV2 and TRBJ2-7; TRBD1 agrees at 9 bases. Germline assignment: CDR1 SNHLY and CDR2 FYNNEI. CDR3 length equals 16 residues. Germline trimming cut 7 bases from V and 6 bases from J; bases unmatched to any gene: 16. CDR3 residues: CASTERPGQGVSEQYF. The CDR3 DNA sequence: TGTGCCAGCACCGAACGACCGGGACAGGGTGTATCCGAGCAGTACTTC.

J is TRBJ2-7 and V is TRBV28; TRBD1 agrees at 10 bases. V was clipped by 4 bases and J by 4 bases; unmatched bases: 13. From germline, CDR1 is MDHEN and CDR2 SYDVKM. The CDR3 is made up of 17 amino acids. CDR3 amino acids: CASSYRQSGTGVYEQYF. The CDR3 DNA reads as TGTGCCAGCAGTTATAGACAATCCGGGACAGGGGTTTACGAGCAGTACTTC. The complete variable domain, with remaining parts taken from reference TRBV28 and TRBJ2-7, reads DVKVTQSSRYLVKRTGEKVFLECVQDMDHENMFWYRQDPGLGLRLIYFSYDVKMKEKGDIPEGYSVSREKKERFSLILESASTNQTSMYLCASSYRQSGTGVYEQYFGPGTRLTVT.

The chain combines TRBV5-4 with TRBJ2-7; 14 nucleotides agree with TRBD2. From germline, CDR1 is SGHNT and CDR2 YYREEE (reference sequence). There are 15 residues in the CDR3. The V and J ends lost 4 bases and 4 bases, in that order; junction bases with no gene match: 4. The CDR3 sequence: CASSGRTSGRYEQYF. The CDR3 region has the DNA TGTGCCAGCAGCGGCAGGACTAGCGGGAGGTACGAGCAGTACTTC.

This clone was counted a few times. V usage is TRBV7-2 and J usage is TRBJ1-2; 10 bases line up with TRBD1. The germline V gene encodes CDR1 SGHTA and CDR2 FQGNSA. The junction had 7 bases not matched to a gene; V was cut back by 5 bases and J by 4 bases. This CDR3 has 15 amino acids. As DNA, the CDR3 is TGTGCCAGCAGCACGCAGACAGGGGGCGGCTATGGCTACACCTTC. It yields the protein CASSTQTGGGYGYTF.

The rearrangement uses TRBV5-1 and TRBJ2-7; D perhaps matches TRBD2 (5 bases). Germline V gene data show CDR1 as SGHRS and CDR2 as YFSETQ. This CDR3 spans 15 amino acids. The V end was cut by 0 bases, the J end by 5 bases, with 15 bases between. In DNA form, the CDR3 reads TGCGCCAGCAGCTTGGATAGTCCGGGGATAAACGAGCAGTACTTC. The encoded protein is CASSLDSPGINEQYF.

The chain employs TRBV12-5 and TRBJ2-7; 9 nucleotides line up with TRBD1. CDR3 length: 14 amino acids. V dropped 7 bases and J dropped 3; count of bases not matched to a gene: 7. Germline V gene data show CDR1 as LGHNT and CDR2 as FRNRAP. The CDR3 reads CASDPGQGYYEQYF. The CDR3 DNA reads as TGTGCTAGTGACCCGGGACAGGGTTACTACGAGCAGTACTTC. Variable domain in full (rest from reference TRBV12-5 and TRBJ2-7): DARVTQTPRHKVTEMGQEVTMRCQPILGHNTVFWYRQTMMQGLELLAYFRNRAPLDDSGMPKDRFSAEMPDATLATLKIQPSEPRDSAVYFCASDPGQGYYEQYFGPGTRLTVT.

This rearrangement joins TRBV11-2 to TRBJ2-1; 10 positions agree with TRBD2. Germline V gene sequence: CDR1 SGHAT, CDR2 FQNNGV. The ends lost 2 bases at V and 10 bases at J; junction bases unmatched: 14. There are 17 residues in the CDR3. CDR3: CASSLRRLAGGGAEQFF. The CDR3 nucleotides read TGTGCCAGCAGCTTAAGACGACTAGCGGGTGGGGGTGCGGAGCAGTTCTTC.

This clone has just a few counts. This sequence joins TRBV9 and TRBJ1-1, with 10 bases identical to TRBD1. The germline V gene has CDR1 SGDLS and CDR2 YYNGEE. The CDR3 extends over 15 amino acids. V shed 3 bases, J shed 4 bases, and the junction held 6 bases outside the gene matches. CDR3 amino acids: CASSAGTGDFTEAFF. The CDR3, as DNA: TGTGCCAGCAGCGCTGGGACAGGGGATTTCACTGAAGCTTTCTTT.

CDR3 DNA: TGTGCCAGCAGCGTAAATCGCGGGAACTCCTACGAGCAGTACTTC. As protein: CASSVNRGNSYEQYF. The J gene is TRBJ2-7, the V gene TRBV9; a possible D gene is TRBD2 (6 bases). V gave up 1 base and J gave up 0 bases, with 11 bases separating them. Germline V gene data show CDR1 as SGDLS and CDR2 as YYNGEE. This CDR3 is built from 15 residues.

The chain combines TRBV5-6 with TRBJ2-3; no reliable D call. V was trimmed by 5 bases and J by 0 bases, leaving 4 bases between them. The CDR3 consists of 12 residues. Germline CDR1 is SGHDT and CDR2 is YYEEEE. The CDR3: CASSSSTDTQYF. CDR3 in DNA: TGTGCCAGCAGTTCGAGCACAGATACGCAGTATTTT.